A single sample is the source of the 24 T cell receptor beta chains below, sequenced in a study of blood T cell repertoires in COVID-19. Using immunoSEQ multiplex PCR, the repertoire was profiled, and TCRdb retains in-frame clones only, with some absent. The table records about 400,000 clones, around nine tenths of them present only once. The sample was PBMCs or T cells enriched from blood (not recorded which). All receptors come from a woman under 40 with acute COVID-19.

The rearrangement joins TRBV6-5 to TRBJ1-4; D unclear. Trimming removed 5 bases at V and 5 bases at J, with 6 bases between. CDR3 length equals 12 residues. CDR1 is MNHEY, CDR2 SVGAGI, per germline. CDR3 residues: CASSRLNEKLFF. CDR3 bases: TGTGCCAGCAGTAGACTGAATGAAAAACTGTTTTTT.

The rearrangement uses TRBV5-8 and TRBJ2-1; tentatively, D is TRBD2 (6 bases). Germline values: CDR1 SGHTS, CDR2 YDEGEE. The V end lost 4 bases, the J end lost 10 bases, and 27 bases lay between the germline ends. This CDR3 region has 17 residues. CDR3 nucleotide sequence: TGTGCCAGCAGCCTAGGCGAGCGGCGGGATTTCGGAGGGGAGCAGTTCTTC. Encoded protein: CASSLGERRDFGGEQFF.

In the case of this clone: At one boundary the junction diverges from the germline segment, which might be a read error. This chain joins TRBV6-5 and TRBJ2-2; D possibly corresponds to TRBD2 (5 bases). Germline CDR1 MNHEY, CDR2 SVGAGI. CDR3 length: 15 residues. The CDR3 DNA reads as TGTGCCAGCAGGAGGGTAGAGTTGGGCACCGGAGAGCTGTTTTTT. Protein: CASRRVELGTGELFF.

The chain combines TRBV10-3 with TRBJ2-1, with 14 nucleotides matching TRBD2. The CDR3 runs 17 residues. Germline CDR1 reads ENHRY; CDR2 reads SYGVKD. The V gene end was trimmed by 0 bases and the J gene end by 10 bases; junction bases not matched to a gene: 8. This chain's CDR3 is CAISESTRTSGGREQFF. For the CDR3, the DNA is TGTGCCATCAGTGAGTCGACGAGGACTAGCGGGGGGAGGGAGCAGTTCTTC.

The CDR3: CASSGRQGAGYGYTF. CDR3 sequence (DNA): TGTGCCAGCAGCGGGAGACAGGGGGCCGGCTATGGCTACACCTTC. V and J are TRBV3-1 (or the pseudogene TRBV3-2) and TRBJ1-2, with 10 bases fitting TRBD1. Per germline, CDR1 LGHDT and CDR2 YNNKEL (reference sequence). Losses at the gene ends were 5 bases for V and 4 bases for J; bases not matched to a gene: 7. The CDR3 runs to 15 residues.

The chain employs TRBV24-1 and TRBJ2-5; D is ambiguous. CDR1 and CDR2 from the germline V gene are KGHDR and SFDVKD. The germline V and J ends were trimmed by 5 bases and 4 bases, with 7 bases remaining between them. The CDR3 runs to 12 residues. The CDR3 is CATSGTSETQYF. CDR3 bases: TGTGCCACCAGTGGCACTTCAGAGACCCAGTACTTC.

The J gene is TRBJ2-5, the V gene TRBV27, with D maybe TRBD2 (6 bases). Germline-derived CDR1 and CDR2 are MNHEY and SMNVEV (reference sequence). CDR3 length: 12 amino acids. V was pared by 7 bases and J by 2 bases, with 8 bases between. CDR3 coding DNA: TGTGCCAGCAAGGGACTGCAAGAGACCCAGTACTTC. This encodes CASKGLQETQYF.

V and J are TRBV11-3 and TRBJ1-1, with D possibly TRBD1 on 5 matching bases. CDR3 length: 13 amino acids. CDR1 is SGHNT and CDR2 is YENEEA in the germline V gene. With 4 bases removed from V and 0 bases from J, the gap between germline ends came to 6 bases. The CDR3 DNA reads TGTGCCAGCAGCTCGACAGTGAACACTGAAGCTTTCTTT. Its protein is CASSSTVNTEAFF.

V gene TRBV2 combines with J gene TRBJ1-6, with a tentative D call TRBD1 (6 bases). Per germline, CDR1 SNHLY and CDR2 FYNNEI. Trimming removed 6 bases from V and 9 bases from J, with 9 bases in between. CDR3 length: 12 amino acids. The CDR3 loop reads CASRQGSSPLHF. CDR3 sequence (DNA): TGTGCCAGCAGGCAGGGGAGTTCACCCCTCCACTTT.

The chain has TRBV6-5 and TRBJ2-5; 7 nucleotides agree with TRBD1. The germline V gene encodes CDR1 MNHEY and CDR2 SVGAGI. CDR3 size: 14 residues. V lost 5 bases and J lost 1; bases outside the gene matches: 4. The CDR3 sequence: CASSPGQIQETQYF. CDR3 sequence (DNA): TGTGCCAGCAGTCCGGGACAGATCCAAGAGACCCAGTACTTC.

The chain uses TRBV6-4 and TRBJ2-2; no reliable D call. Germline lookup yields CDR1 MRHNA and CDR2 SNTAGT. The CDR3 is 13 amino acids. With 0 bases removed from V and 6 bases from J, the gap between germline ends came to 5 bases. In DNA form, the CDR3 reads TGTGCCAGCAGTGACTCGACTTCCGGGGAGCTGTTTTTT. Its protein product is CASSDSTSGELFF.

V and J are TRBV5-5 and TRBJ1-6; tentatively, D is TRBD1 (5 bases). Germline V gene lookup returns CDR1 SGHKS and CDR2 YYEKEE (reference sequence). Trimming pared 0 bases from V and 7 bases from J, leaving 11 bases between. The CDR3 sequence is 15 residues long. In DNA form, the CDR3 reads TGTGCCAGCAGCTTGGGGCAGGGTGGGAATTCACCCCTCCACTTT. This gives the protein CASSLGQGGNSPLHF.

This clone was found once. The chain couples TRBV7-3 to TRBJ2-7, with TRBD2 identical over 8 bases. The CDR3 sequence is 14 residues long. Germline CDR1 reads SGHTA; CDR2 reads FQGTGA. The V segment lost 0 bases and the J segment 4 bases; nucleotides outside the gene matches: 2. CDR3: CASSLTSGEYEQYF. The CDR3 DNA reads as TGTGCCAGCAGCTTAACTAGCGGGGAATACGAGCAGTACTTC. The complete variable domain, with remaining parts taken from reference TRBV7-3 and TRBJ2-7, reads GAGVSQTPSNKVTEKGKYVELRCDPISGHTALYWYRQSLGQGPEFLIYFQGTGAADDSGLPNDRFFAVRPEGSVSTLKIQRTERGDSAVYLCASSLTSGEYEQYFGPGTRLTVT.

This clone has a handful of counts. The rearrangement links TRBV5-1 to TRBJ2-3, with D possibly matching TRBD2 (6 bases). This CDR3 comprises 16 residues. CDR1 and CDR2 (germline): SGHRS, YFSETQ. Trimming took off 10 bases at V and 3 bases at J, with 24 bases between the two ends. The CDR3 sequence is CASSQDSGGATDTQYF. CDR3 sequence (DNA): TGCGCCTCCTCACAAGACTCCGGGGGTGCGACAGATACGCAGTATTTT.

This rearrangement joins TRBV5-1 to TRBJ2-7, with 14 nucleotides matching TRBD2. Germline CDR1 reads SGHRS; CDR2 reads YFSETQ. The CDR3 is 14 residues long. J lost 7 bases, V lost 4 bases, and 4 bases had no gene match. The CDR3 DNA is TGCGCCAGCAGCCCAGGACTAGCGGGGGGTGAGCAGTACTTC. This sequence encodes CASSPGLAGGEQYF.

The rearrangement joins TRBV24-1 to TRBJ1-2, with D possibly matching TRBD1 (6 bases). The germline CDR1 and CDR2 sequences are KGHDR and SFDVKD. The CDR3 is made up of 14 amino acids. V was pared by 7 bases and J by 0 bases, with 11 bases between. The CDR3 DNA reads as TGTGCCACCAGCCCGCAGGGGTCTAACTATGGCTACACCTTC. Translated: CATSPQGSNYGYTF.

V usage is TRBV7-2 and J usage is TRBJ2-7; TRBD2 is a possible D gene (5 bases). The CDR3 consists of 12 residues. Trimming stripped 1 base from V and 6 bases from J, with 7 bases between. CDR1 SGHTA and CDR2 FQGNSA come from the germline V gene. CDR3 in DNA: TGTGCCAGCAGCTTAGAACTAGGCGAGCAGTACTTC. As protein: CASSLELGEQYF. The whole variable domain, remainder taken from reference TRBV7-2 and TRBJ2-7, is GAGVSQSPSNKVTEKGKDVELRCDPISGHTALYWYRQSLGQGLEFLIYFQGNSAPDKSGLPSDRFSAERTGGSVSTLTIQRTQQEDSAVYLCASSLELGEQYFGPGTRLTVT.

The rearrangement joins TRBV12-3 or TRBV12-4 to TRBJ1-5; D not resolved. This CDR3 contains 12 residues. The V gene lost 7 bases and the J gene lost 0 bases, with 4 bases spanning the gap. As DNA, the CDR3 is TGTGCCAGCACCAATAGCAATCAGCCCCAGCATTTT. This encodes CASTNSNQPQHF.

This clone was recorded only once. The chain employs TRBV9 and TRBJ2-2, with 8 bases that match TRBD2. The germline CDR1 and CDR2 sequences are SGDLS and YYNGEE. V lost 0 bases and J lost 6; bases outside the gene matches: 7. This CDR3 is 16 amino acids long. The CDR3 loop reads CASSVGAGGGPGELFF. The CDR3 region has the DNA TGTGCCAGCAGCGTAGGAGCCGGGGGGGGCCCCGGGGAGCTGTTTTTT.

The rearrangement links TRBV24-1 to TRBJ2-7; maybe TRBD1 (5 bases). Germline loops: CDR1 KGHDR, CDR2 SFDVKD. V lost 6 bases and J lost 3, with 14 bases in between. This CDR3 has 14 amino acids. For the CDR3, the DNA is TGTGCCACCAGTTCCGCGACAGCCCACTACGAGCAGTACTTC. Its translation is CATSSATAHYEQYF.

This chain joins TRBV11-2 and TRBJ2-1; perhaps TRBD2 as D (6 bases). With 1 base removed from V and 7 bases from J, the gap between germline ends came to 8 bases. Germline CDR1 SGHAT, CDR2 FQNNGV. The CDR3 spans 13 residues. The DNA for the CDR3 is TGTGCCAGCAGCTTAGTACGGGGGAATGAGCAGTTCTTC. The encoded protein is CASSLVRGNEQFF. The whole variable domain, remainder taken from reference TRBV11-2 and TRBJ2-1, is EAGVAQSPRYKIIEKRQSVAFWCNPISGHATLYWYQQILGQGPKLLIQFQNNGVVDDSQLPKDRFSAERLKGVDSTLKIQPAKLEDSAVYLCASSLVRGNEQFFGPGTRLTVL.

The CDR3 DNA reads as TGTGCCAGCAGTGAACTGAATTGGGGGGGACAGCATTTT. As protein: CASSELNWGGQHF. The chain has TRBV2 and TRBJ1-5; possible D gene TRBD1, 5 bases. Germline-derived CDR1 and CDR2 are SNHLY and FYNNEI. V was cut by 2 bases and J by 13 bases, with 15 bases left in between. The CDR3 length is 13 residues. The whole variable domain, filled in from reference TRBV2 and TRBJ1-5, reads EPEVTQTPSHQVTQMGQEVILRCVPISNHLYFYWYRQILGQKVEFLVSFYNNEISEKSEIFDDQFSVERPDGSNFTLKIRSTKLEDSAMYFCASSELNWGGQHFGDGTRLSIL.

The J gene is TRBJ2-7, the V gene TRBV6-5, with TRBD1 matching 11 bases. The CDR3 covers 15 residues. Trimming at V came to 6 bases and at J to 1 base, leaving 5 bases not matched to a gene. Germline V gene data show CDR1 as MNHEY and CDR2 as SVGAGI. DNA for the CDR3: TGTGCCAGCAGCGCGGGGACAGGGGGTTCCTACGAGCAGTACTTC. Amino acid sequence: CASSAGTGGSYEQYF.

V usage is TRBV5-5 and J usage is TRBJ1-3; possible D gene TRBD1, 5 bases. Germline V gene sequence: CDR1 SGHKS, CDR2 YYEKEE (reference sequence). Trimming took off 4 bases at V and 0 bases at J, with 14 bases between the two ends. The CDR3 runs to 16 residues. The CDR3 DNA sequence: TGTGCCAGCAGCCGGACACTACTTTCCTCTGGAAACACCATATATTTT. Residues: CASSRTLLSSGNTIYF.